This TCR beta chain was captured by sequencing in a study of CD8 T cells in ankylosing spondylitis (dated by TCRdb to 2015 to 2018). Broadly, across the study: T cell receptor beta repertoires were profiled in healthy donors and ankylosing spondylitis patients so that disease-linked TCR variants could be found. The whole study cohort included 90 to 120 healthy donors and 20 to 30 ankylosing spondylitis patients. Samples of peripheral blood were taken, and for ankylosing spondylitis patients, synovial fluid was collected as well.

Study-level results and caveats: Significant enrichment of the disease-linked clones was reported in matched synovial fluid samples from ankylosing spondylitis patients. The disease-linked clones had a CD8+ phenotype and were found at relatively low frequencies in peripheral blood. Some motif variants were previously reported in synovial fluid and blood of reactive arthritis patients, suggesting common disease-initiation mechanisms. Blood from ankylosing spondylitis patients appeared to be characterized by a TCR beta motif composed of roughly 8 highly homologous amino acid variants.

For each ankylosing spondylitis patient, the synovial fluid sample was matched to a blood sample from that same patient. The CDR3 sequence holds 14 residues, the cysteine and phenylalanine included. Of all the DNA, just the CDR3 is kept, 42 bases in frame from base 1. CDR1 and CDR2, per the germline V gene, are SGHRS and YFSETQ. Trimming removed 0 bases from V and 4 bases from J; the gene matches leave 2 bases unexplained. About this clonotype itself: Its antigen remains unidentified. No clone much larger than this one lies a single base away; base qualities are absent.

For sequencing, an Illumina HiSeq 2500 was employed. Quantitative 5'-RACE with molecular barcodes was the method used to prepare the TCR beta libraries. As for how the authors treated the data: A new computational method based on a probabilistic model of VDJ rearrangement was used to identify disease-linked TCR variants. The public reads were reanalyzed by TCRdb: fastp trimming at Q25, MiXCR alignment, in-frame beta chains only. Under each unique CDR3 protein, matching rows form one entry showing the most common genes and DNA. It is TCRdb's table, rather than the study itself, that gives the V and J calls and clone size. This sample lists approximately 140,000 distinct CDR3 sequences; 8% to 9% were detected once. The ten largest clones capture less than 7.5% of the sample.

Sequenced sample: synovial fluid, either unsorted or a sorted T cell fraction (not recorded which). The chain is encoded by TRBV5-1 joined to TRBJ2-3, and TRBD1 aligns with 7 junction nucleotides. The TCR originated in a male donor with ankylosing spondylitis. The CDR3 corresponds to CASSLVGGPDTQYF. The DNA sequence follows: TGCGCCAGCAGCTTGGTAGGGGGCCCAGATACGCAGTATTTT.